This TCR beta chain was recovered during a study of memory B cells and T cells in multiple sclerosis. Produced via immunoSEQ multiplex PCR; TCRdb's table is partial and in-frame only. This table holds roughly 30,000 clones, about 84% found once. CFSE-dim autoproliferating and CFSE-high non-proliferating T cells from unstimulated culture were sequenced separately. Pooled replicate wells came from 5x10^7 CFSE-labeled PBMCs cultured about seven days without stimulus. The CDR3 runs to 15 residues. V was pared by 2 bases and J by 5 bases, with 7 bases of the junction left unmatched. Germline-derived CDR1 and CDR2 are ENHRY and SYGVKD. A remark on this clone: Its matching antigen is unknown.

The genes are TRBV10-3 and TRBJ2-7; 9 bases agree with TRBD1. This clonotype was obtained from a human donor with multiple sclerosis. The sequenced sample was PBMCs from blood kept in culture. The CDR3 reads CAISEGQGSAHEQYF. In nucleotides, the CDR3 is TGTGCCATCAGTGAGGGACAGGGGAGCGCCCACGAGCAGTACTTC.